A single sample gave rise to the 12 T cell receptor beta chains below, sequenced in a study of cytomegalovirus exposure and HLA in healthy donors. Vbeta (60) and Jbeta (13) primers were used in the PCR. The table came from immunoSEQ multiplex PCR; TCRdb's copy has only in-frame clones and leaves some out. The table shows about 190,000 clones, with roughly 77% occurring only once. Sequencing input: PBMCs. The receptors stem from a woman in her thirties in good health and CMV-seropositive.

The V gene is TRBV18, the J gene TRBJ1-1; possibly TRBD1 for D (6 bases). Between the trimmed V and J ends, which lost 3 bases and 4 bases, there was a span of 15 bases. In germline, CDR1 is KGHSH, CDR2 LQKENI. This CDR3 is 15 amino acids long. The CDR3 here is CASSPTTGMSTEAFF. The CDR3 bases are TGTGCCAGCTCACCTACGACAGGTATGAGCACTGAAGCTTTCTTT.

The rearrangement uses TRBV6-1 and TRBJ2-7; perhaps TRBD2 as D (6 bases). The CDR3 sequence is 16 residues long. The ends were cut back, 4 bases at V and 0 bases at J, with 16 bases in the middle. CDR1 and CDR2 (germline): MNHNS, SASEGT. The CDR3, as DNA: TGTGCCAGCAGTGTGCGAGGTAGGCGGGGCTCCTACGAGCAGTACTTC. It specifies CASSVRGRRGSYEQYF.

CDR3 sequence: CASTMTVRDGYTF. The DNA of the CDR3 is TGTGCCAGCACCATGACGGTACGGGATGGCTACACCTTC. The chain employs TRBV7-9 and TRBJ1-2; D is ambiguous. Germline V gene sequence: CDR1 SEHNR, CDR2 FQNEAQ (reference sequence). V lost 7 bases, J lost 6 bases, and 15 bases lay in between. The CDR3 has 13 residues. Full variable domain (remainder filled in from reference TRBV7-9 and TRBJ1-2): DTGVSQNPRHKITKRGQNVTFRCDPISEHNRLYWYRQTLGQGPEFLTYFQNEAQLEKSRLLSDRFSAERPKGSFSTLEIQRTEQGDSAMYLCASTMTVRDGYTFGSGTRLTVV.

In this sample, this clone turned up a few times. J is TRBJ2-7 and V is TRBV29-1; a possible D gene is TRBD2 (5 bases). CDR1 SQVTM and CDR2 ANQGSEA come from the germline V gene. V gave up 5 bases and J gave up 2 bases, with 10 bases separating them. This CDR3 spans 12 amino acids. CDR3 bases: TGCAGCGTTAGGACTTCGACCTACGAGCAGTACTTC. Amino acids: CSVRTSTYEQYF.

The V gene is TRBV9, the J gene TRBJ2-2; TRBD2 might be the D (6 bases). The germline V gene has CDR1 SGDLS and CDR2 YYNGEE. There are 15 residues in the CDR3. Trimming left V 2 bases short and J 4 bases short, with 12 bases between. The CDR3 nucleotides read TGTGCCAGCAGCGTCCAGGGAGGTCGCACCGGGGAGCTGTTTTTT. This translates into CASSVQGGRTGELFF.

The genes are TRBV15 and TRBJ1-4, with 11 bases aligning to TRBD1. CDR1 is LNHNV and CDR2 is YYDKDF in the germline V gene (reference sequence). This CDR3 contains 18 residues. V shed 0 bases, J shed 6 bases, and the junction held 9 bases outside the gene matches. CDR3 coding DNA: TGTGCCACCAGCAGAGATAGGCGGACAGGGGGCTTGGATGAAAAACTGTTTTTT. It specifies CATSRDRRTGGLDEKLFF. The full variable domain, with the rest looked up from reference TRBV15 and TRBJ1-4, is DAMVIQNPRYQVTQFGKPVTLSCSQTLNHNVMYWYQQKSSQAPKLLFHYYDKDFNNEADTPDNFQSRRPNTSFCFLDIRSPGLGDTAMYLCATSRDRRTGGLDEKLFFGSGTQLSVL.

The rearrangement uses TRBV7-2 and TRBJ2-1, with 10 bases that match TRBD2. The CDR3 has 15 amino acids. V lost 2 bases and J lost 3; bases outside the gene matches: 1. In germline, CDR1 is SGHTA, CDR2 FQGNSA. DNA for the CDR3: TGTGCCAGCAGCTTATCTAGCGGGAGCTACAATGAGCAGTTCTTC. Encoded protein: CASSLSSGSYNEQFF.

CDR3 protein: CASSQVAGTEYEQYF. Here the CDR3 DNA reads TGCGCCAGCAGCCAAGTTGCGGGGACGGAGTACGAGCAGTACTTC. V usage is TRBV4-1 and J usage is TRBJ2-5; perhaps TRBD2 as D (6 bases). The end of the DNA aligns better with TRBJ2-7, so the J call may be wrong. In germline, CDR1 is MGHRA, CDR2 YSYEKL. CDR3 size: 15 residues.

This clone showed up just once. The chain employs TRBV7-6 and TRBJ2-6; TRBD1 is a possible D gene (6 bases). Trimming cost V 10 bases and J 3 bases, with 13 bases left between them. Germline values: CDR1 SGHVS, CDR2 FNYEAQ. This CDR3 comprises 14 residues. In nucleotides, the CDR3 is TGTGCCACCCTGGACAGAAGTGGGGCCAACGTCCTGACTTTC. Its protein product is CATLDRSGANVLTF. Full variable domain (outside the CDR3, taken from reference TRBV7-6 and TRBJ2-6): GAGVSQSPRYKVTKRGQDVALRCDPISGHVSLYWYRQALGQGPEFLTYFNYEAQQDKSGLPNDRFSAERPEGSISTLTIQRTEQRDSAMYRCATLDRSGANVLTFGAGSRLTVL.

The V call is TRBV5-8, the J call TRBJ2-1, with 9 bases aligning to TRBD2. This CDR3 spans 15 amino acids. CDR1 is SGHTS and CDR2 is YDEGEE in the germline V gene. The V segment lost 4 bases and the J segment 5 bases; nucleotides outside the gene matches: 7. The CDR3, as DNA: TGTGCCAGCAGCGGGCGACTAGCGGTTAACAATGAGCAGTTCTTC. It encodes CASSGRLAVNNEQFF.

The J gene is TRBJ1-1, the V gene TRBV19; 8 bases fit TRBD1. The CDR3 covers 15 residues. In germline, CDR1 is LNHDA, CDR2 SQIVND (reference sequence). Trimming cost V 6 bases and J 4 bases; bases outside gene matches: 10. CDR3 residues: CASRMGAGGFTEAFF. CDR3 sequence (DNA): TGTGCCAGTAGGATGGGGGCAGGGGGCTTCACTGAAGCTTTCTTT.

This chain uses TRBV14 with TRBJ2-7; TRBD1 agrees at 9 bases. The V and J ends lost 6 bases and 2 bases, in that order; junction bases with no gene match: 5. There are 14 residues in the CDR3. Germline V gene sequence: CDR1 SGHDN, CDR2 FVKESK. CDR3 residues: CASSSGQGTYEQYF. The CDR3 nucleotides read TGTGCCAGCAGTTCGGGACAGGGTACCTACGAGCAGTACTTC.